This TCR beta chain was found in a study of T cells after yellow fever vaccination. Whole-study results and caveats: Weaker, the secondary response peaked sooner, at day 5 versus 15. Contamination of FACS-sorted repertoires by abundant clonotypes from the bulk population could occur. Subsequent to the booster, the majority of primary-vaccination clones reappeared (approximately 95% CD4, approximately 90% CD8).

A process of 5'RACE template switching, which added a universal primer site and UMIs, was used to make TCR cDNA. TCRdb re-called the 5' RACE reads with MiXCR, one entry per CDR3 protein. This sample has around 550,000 distinct CDR3 sequences, with 15% to 20% found just once. Per the germline V gene, CDR1 is LNHDA and CDR2 is SQIVND (reference sequence). Trimming cost V 5 bases and J 8 bases, with 12 bases left between them. This CDR3 spans 12 amino acids. In its sample, this clonotype was seen a few times. Its antigen is currently unknown. The rearrangement joins TRBV19 to TRBJ1-1, with a tentative D call TRBD1 (5 bases). This material consisted of PBMCs, taken 15 days after the yellow fever booster vaccination. The sequence was obtained from a man aged 30 to 45 who received the YFV17D yellow fever vaccine. The DNA for the CDR3 is TGTGCCAGTAGTCGACGACAGTCAGAAGCTTTCTTT. It is translated as CASSRRQSEAFF. The variable domain in full, with the rest retrieved from reference TRBV19 and TRBJ1-1, is DGGITQSPKYLFRKEGQNVTLSCEQNLNHDAMYWYRQDPGQGLRLIYYSQIVNDFQKGDIAEGYSVSREKKESFPLTVTSAQKNPTAFYLCASSRRQSEAFFGQGTRLTVV.